This T cell receptor beta chain was captured by sequencing in a study of blood T cell repertoires in COVID-19. Study in general: There were acute and convalescent COVID-19 samples, and they came from the United States, Italy and Spain. The cDNA or gDNA used as material had been derived from T cells, B-cell-depleted T cells, or PBMCs.

Profiling relied on immunoSEQ multiplex PCR, and the TCRdb table lists in-frame clones only, not all of them. This table has about 140,000 clones, 87% appearing once. The V and J ends lost 4 bases and 5 bases, in that order; junction bases with no gene match: 9. The germline V gene has CDR1 MDHEN and CDR2 SYDVKM. CDR3 length equals 15 residues. The rearrangement uses TRBV28 and TRBJ2-7; 9 bases agree with TRBD2. Sequencing was carried out using peripheral blood. The origin of this receptor is a woman between 50 and 59 years old with active or convalescent COVID-19. The CDR3: CASSSETSGGDEQYF. CDR3 bases: TGTGCCAGCAGTTCGGAGACTAGCGGAGGGGACGAGCAGTACTTC.